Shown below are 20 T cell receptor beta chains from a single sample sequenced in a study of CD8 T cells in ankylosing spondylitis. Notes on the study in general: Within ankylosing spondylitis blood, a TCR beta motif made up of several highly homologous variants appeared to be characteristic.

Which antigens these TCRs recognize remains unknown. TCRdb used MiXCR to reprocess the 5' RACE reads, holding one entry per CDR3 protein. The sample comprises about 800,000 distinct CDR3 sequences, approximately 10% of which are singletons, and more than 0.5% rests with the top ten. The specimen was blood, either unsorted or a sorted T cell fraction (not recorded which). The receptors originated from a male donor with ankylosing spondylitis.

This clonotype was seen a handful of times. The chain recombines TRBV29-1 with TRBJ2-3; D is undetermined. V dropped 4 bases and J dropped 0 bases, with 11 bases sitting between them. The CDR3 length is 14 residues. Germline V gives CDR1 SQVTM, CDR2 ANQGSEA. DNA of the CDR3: TGCAGCGTTGGAAGAAAACTGAGCACAGATACGCAGTATTTT. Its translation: CSVGRKLSTDTQYF.

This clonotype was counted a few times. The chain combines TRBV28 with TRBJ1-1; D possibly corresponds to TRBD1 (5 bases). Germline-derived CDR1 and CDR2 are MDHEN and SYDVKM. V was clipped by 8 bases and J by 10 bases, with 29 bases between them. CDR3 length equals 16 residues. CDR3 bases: TGTGCCAGCGTACCCTCTCAGGGTGGTTACGTCTCCGTAGCTTTCTTT. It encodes CASVPSQGGYVSVAFF.

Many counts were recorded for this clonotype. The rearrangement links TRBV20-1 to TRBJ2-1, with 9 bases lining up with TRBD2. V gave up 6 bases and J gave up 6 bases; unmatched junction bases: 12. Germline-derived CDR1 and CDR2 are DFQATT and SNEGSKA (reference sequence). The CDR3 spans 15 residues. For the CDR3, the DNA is TGCAGTGCGCCCTCCTCGCGGGAGGGCAGCAATGAGCAGTTCTTC. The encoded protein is CSAPSSREGSNEQFF.

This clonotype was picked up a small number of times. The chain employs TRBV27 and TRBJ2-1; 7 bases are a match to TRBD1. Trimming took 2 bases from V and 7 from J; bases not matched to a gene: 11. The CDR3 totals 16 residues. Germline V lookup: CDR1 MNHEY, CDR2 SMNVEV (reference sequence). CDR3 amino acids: CASSLLPKGGRNEQFF. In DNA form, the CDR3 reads TGTGCCAGCAGTTTACTCCCTAAAGGGGGCAGGAATGAGCAGTTCTTC.

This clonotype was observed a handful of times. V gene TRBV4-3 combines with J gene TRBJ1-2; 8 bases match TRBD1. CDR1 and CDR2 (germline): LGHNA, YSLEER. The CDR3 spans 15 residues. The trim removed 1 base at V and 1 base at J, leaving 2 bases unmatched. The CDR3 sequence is CASSQGGQGNYGYTF. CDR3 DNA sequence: TGCGCCAGCAGCCAAGGTGGACAGGGTAACTATGGCTACACCTTC.

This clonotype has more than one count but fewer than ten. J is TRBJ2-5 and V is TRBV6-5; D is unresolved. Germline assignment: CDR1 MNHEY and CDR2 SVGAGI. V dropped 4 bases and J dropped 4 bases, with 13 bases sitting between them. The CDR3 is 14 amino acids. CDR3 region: CASSLTFRPETQYF. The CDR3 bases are TGTGCCAGCAGTTTGACTTTCAGGCCAGAGACCCAGTACTTC.

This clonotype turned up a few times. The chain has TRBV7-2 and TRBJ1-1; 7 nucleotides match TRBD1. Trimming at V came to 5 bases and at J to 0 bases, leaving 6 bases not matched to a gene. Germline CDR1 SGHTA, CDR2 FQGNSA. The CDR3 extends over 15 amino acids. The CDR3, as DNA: TGTGCCAGCAGCAAGACAGGGAGGATGAACACTGAAGCTTTCTTT. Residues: CASSKTGRMNTEAFF.

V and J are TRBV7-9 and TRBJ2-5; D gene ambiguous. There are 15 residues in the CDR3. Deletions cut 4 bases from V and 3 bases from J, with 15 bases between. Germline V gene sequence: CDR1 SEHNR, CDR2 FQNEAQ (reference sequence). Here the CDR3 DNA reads TGTGCCAGCAGCTCATGGGGTCGTACTAAAGAGACCCAGTACTTC. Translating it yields CASSSWGRTKETQYF. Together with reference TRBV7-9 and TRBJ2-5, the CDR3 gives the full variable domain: DTGVSQNPRHKITKRGQNVTFRCDPISEHNRLYWYRQTLGQGPEFLTYFQNEAQLEKSRLLSDRFSAERPKGSFSTLEIQRTEQGDSAMYLCASSSWGRTKETQYFGPGTRLLVL.

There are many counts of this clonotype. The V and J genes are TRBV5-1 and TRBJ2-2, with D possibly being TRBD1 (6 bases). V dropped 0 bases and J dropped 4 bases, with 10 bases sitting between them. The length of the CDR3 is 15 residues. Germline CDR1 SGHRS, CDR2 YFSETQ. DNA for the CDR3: TGCGCCAGCAGCTTGGACAGGGTCGGCACCGGGGAGCTGTTTTTT. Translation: CASSLDRVGTGELFF. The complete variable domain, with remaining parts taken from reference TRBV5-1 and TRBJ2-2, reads KAGVTQTPRYLIKTRGQQVTLSCSPISGHRSVSWYQQTPGQGLQFLFEYFSETQRNKGNFPGRFSGRQFSNSRSEMNVSTLELGDSALYLCASSLDRVGTGELFFGEGSRLTVL.

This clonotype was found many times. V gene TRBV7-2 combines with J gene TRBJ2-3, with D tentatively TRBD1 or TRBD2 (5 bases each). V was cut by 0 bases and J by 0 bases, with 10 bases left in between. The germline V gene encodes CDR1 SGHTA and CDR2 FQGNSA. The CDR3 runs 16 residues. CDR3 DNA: TGTGCCAGCAGCTTAGCCGGGACCACTAGCACAGATACGCAGTATTTT. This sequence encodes CASSLAGTTSTDTQYF.

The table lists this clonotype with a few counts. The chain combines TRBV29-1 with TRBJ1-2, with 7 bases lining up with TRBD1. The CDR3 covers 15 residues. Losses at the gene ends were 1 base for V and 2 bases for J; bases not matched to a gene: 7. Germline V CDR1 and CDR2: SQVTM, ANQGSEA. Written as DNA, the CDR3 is TGCAGCGTTGAAGCGTGGGGCAGGGGGAACTATGGCTACACCTTC. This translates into CSVEAWGRGNYGYTF.

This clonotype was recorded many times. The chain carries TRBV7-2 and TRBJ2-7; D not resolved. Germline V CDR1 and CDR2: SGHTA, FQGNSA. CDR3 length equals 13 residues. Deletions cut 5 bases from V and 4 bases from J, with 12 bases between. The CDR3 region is CASSESAAYEQYF. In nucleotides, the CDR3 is TGTGCCAGCAGCGAATCGGCAGCTTACGAGCAGTACTTC.

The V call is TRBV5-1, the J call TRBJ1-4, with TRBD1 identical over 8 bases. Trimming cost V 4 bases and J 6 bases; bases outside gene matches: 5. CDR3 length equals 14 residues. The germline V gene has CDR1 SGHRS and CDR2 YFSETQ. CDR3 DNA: TGCGCCAGCAGCCGGGGACAGGAGTATGAAAAACTGTTTTTT. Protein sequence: CASSRGQEYEKLFF.

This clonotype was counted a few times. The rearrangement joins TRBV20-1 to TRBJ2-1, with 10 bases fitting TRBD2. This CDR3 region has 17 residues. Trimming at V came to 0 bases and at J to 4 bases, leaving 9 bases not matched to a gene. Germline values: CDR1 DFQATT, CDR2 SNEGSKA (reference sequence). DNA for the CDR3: TGCAGTGCTAGAGATCCACTAGCGGGAAATTTTTACAATGAGCAGTTCTTC. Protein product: CSARDPLAGNFYNEQFF.

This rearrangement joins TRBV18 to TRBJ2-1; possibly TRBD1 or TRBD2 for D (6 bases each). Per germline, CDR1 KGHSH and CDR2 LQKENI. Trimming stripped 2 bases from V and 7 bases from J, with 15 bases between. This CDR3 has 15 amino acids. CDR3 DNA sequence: TGTGCCAGCTCACCAACCCTAGGGGGGTCGAATGAGCAGTTCTTC. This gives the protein CASSPTLGGSNEQFF. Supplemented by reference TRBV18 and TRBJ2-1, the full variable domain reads NAGVMQNPRHLVRRRGQEARLRCSPMKGHSHVYWYRQLPEEGLKFMVYLQKENIIDESGMPKERFSAEFPKEGPSILRIQQVVRGDSAAYFCASSPTLGGSNEQFFGPGTRLTVL.

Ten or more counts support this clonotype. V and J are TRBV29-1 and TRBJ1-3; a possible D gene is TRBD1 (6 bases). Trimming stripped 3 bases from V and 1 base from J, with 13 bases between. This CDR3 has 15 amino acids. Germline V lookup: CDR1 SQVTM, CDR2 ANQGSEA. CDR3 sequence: CSVDGRGGSGNTIYF. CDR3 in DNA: TGCAGCGTTGATGGCAGGGGAGGTTCTGGAAACACCATATATTTT.

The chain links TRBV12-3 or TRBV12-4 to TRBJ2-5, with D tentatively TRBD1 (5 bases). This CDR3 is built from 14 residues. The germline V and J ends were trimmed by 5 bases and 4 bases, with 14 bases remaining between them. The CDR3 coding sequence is TGTGCCAGCAGTCCTATCAAAAGGGGAGAGACCCAGTACTTC. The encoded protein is CASSPIKRGETQYF.

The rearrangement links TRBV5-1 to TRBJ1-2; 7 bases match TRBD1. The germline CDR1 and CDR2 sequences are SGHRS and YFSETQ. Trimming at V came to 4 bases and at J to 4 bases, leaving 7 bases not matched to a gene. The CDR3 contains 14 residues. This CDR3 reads CASSEGAFGYGYTF. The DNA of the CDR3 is TGCGCCAGCAGCGAGGGGGCTTTTGGCTATGGCTACACCTTC.

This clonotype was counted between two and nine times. CDR3 sequence (DNA): TGCAGTGCCCCTCTAGCGGGAGGCCTCACGTCTAGCTCCTACGAGCAGTACTTC. Residues: CSAPLAGGLTSSSYEQYF. V gene TRBV20-1 combines with J gene TRBJ2-7, with 11 positions matching TRBD2. Germline trimming cut 6 bases from V and 0 bases from J; bases unmatched to any gene: 16. CDR3 length: 18 amino acids. Germline CDR1 reads DFQATT; CDR2 reads SNEGSKA (reference sequence).

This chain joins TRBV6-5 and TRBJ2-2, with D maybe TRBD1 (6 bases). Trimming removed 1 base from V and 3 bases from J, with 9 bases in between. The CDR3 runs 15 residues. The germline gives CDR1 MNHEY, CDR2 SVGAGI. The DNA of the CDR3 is TGTGCCAGCAGTTACTTGGGACAAGACACCGGGGAGCTGTTTTTT. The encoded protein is CASSYLGQDTGELFF.